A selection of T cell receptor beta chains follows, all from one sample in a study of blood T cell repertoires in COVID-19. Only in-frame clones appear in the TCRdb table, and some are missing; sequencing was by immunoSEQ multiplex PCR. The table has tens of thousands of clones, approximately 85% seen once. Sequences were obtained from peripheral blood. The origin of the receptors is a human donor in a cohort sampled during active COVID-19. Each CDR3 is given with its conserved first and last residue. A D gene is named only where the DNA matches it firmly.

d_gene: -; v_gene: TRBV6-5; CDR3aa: CASSYSPGRTEAFF
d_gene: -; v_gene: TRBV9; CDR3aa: CASSEFSGASSYNEQFF
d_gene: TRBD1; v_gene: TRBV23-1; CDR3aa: CASSLGTGVNRIYGYTF
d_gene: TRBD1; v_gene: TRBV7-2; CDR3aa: CASRAGTGFNEQFF
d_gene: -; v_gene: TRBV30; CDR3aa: CAWSVGVTYGYTF
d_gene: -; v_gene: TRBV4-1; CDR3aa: CASSQERSYEQYF
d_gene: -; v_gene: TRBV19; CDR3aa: CASSIGGLNTGELFF
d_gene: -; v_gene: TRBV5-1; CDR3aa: CAGGFGRPNPTGELFF
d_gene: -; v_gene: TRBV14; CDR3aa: CASSYGGTEAFF
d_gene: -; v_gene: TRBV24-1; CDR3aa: CATSDLWQVTPGELFF
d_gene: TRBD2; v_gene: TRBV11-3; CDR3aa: CASSWGLAGEPGELFF
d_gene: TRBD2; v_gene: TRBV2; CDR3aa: CASSESRGVTYEQYF
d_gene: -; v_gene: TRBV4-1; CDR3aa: CASSQEEGGRNGYTF
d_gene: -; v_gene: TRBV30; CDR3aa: CAWNTGTQPQHF
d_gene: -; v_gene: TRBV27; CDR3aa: CASSALGARYEQYF
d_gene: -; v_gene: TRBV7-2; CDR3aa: CASSLGGGGQDQPQHF
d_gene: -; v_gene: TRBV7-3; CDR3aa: CASSSLSSTDTQYF
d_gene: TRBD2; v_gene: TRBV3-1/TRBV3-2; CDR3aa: CASSQALAGYDYEQYF
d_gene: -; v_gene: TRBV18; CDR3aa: CAGRAIMNTEAFF
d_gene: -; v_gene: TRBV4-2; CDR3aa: CASSPGSTEAFF
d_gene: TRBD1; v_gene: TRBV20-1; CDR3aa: CSASRTGTYEQYF
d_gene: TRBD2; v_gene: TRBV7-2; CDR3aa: CASSPAGTRGNEQFF
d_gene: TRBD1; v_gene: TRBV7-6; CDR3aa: CASSLSGGGGTEAFF
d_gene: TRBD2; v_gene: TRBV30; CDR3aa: CAWSARLAGVGTQYF
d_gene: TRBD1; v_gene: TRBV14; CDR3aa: CASSQDAGGSNQPQHF
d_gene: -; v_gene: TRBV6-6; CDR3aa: CASSRSGQNYGYTF
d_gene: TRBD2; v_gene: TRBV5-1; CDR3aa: CASSSSGGKLTDTQYF
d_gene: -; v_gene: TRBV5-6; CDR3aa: CASWGPGDYGYTF
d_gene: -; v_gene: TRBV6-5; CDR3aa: CASSYDRYSYEQYF
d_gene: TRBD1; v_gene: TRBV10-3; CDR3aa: CAISIGQGDYGYTF
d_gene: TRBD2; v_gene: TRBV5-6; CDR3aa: CASSWRLAGGNQETQYF
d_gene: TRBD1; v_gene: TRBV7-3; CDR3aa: CASSAMTGPGKNIQYF
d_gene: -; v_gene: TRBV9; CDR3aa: CASSVDVLSSNTEAFF
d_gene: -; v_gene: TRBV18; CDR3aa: CASSPRDNPYEQYF
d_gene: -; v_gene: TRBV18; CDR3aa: CASSPSQGHKSPEYF
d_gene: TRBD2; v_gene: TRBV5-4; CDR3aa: CASSLIAGDPTDTQYF
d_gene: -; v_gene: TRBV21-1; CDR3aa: CASSKQYVFNEQFF
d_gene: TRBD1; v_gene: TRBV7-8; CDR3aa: CASSPTGGRRNTGELFF
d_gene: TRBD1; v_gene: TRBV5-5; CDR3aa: CASSLGTGLKGYTF
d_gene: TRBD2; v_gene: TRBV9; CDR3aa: CASSPSRGGEADTQYF
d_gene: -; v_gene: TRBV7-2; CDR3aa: CASTDLPGGIETQYF
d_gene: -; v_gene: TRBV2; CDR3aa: CASTRSGDTQYF
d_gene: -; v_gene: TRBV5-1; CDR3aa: CASSLGGQSEKLFF
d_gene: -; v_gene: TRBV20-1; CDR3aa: CSASLWGGPGGEQFF
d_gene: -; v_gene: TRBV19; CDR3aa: CASSIYNDQPQHF
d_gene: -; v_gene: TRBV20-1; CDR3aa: CSASPPGANYGYTF
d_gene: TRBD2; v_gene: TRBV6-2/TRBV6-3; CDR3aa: CASSYLQGTSGNIQYF
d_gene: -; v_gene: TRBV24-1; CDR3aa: CATGQNYEQYF
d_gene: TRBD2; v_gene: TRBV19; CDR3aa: CASSTVAGSVEQYF
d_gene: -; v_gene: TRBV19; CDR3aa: CASSIGQMNTEAFF
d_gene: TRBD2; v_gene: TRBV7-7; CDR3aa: CASSPTGLAQETQYF